These T cell receptor beta chains were read from a single sample in a study of shared clonotypes between healthy human individuals. Clones were sequenced by immunoSEQ multiplex PCR, and TCRdb holds only the in-frame ones, with some missing. The table includes roughly 2.2 million clones, under 95% detected once. Source material: naive CD4+ T cells from PBMCs. Every receptor here comes from a man between 18 and 29 years old in good health. Some clones in this sample may be carry-over from other donors' samples. The CDR3 runs from the conserved cysteine through the conserved F or W. D genes are given only for firm matches. Rows may omit the clone size; those that give it use once, few, many or a size class.

v_call	j_call	clone_size	d_call	cdr3_nt	cdr3_aa
TRBV7-2	TRBJ2-3	once	.	TGTGCCAGCAGCTTATCCAGGACCACTTATGCAGATACGCAGTATTTT	CASSLSRTTYADTQYF
TRBV9	TRBJ2-1	.	.	TGTGCCAGCAGCGTAGGAGGGGGGGCAAGCTCCTACAATGAGCAGTTCTTC	CASSVGGGASSYNEQFF
TRBV15	TRBJ2-3	.	.	TGTGCCACCAGCAGCGGGGGCGGGAATACAGATACGCAGTATTTT	CATSSGGGNTDTQYF
TRBV5-1	TRBJ1-1	.	.	TGCGCCAGCAGCTTTGGGACGGCGAACACTGAAGCTTTCTTT	CASSFGTANTEAFF
TRBV6-5	TRBJ1-2	.	TRBD1	TGTGCCAGCAGTTACCCCGAAGGGGCAGGGGGTTATGGCTACACCTTC	CASSYPEGAGGYGYTF
TRBV7-2	TRBJ1-3	.	.	TGTGCCAGCAGCCCAGTGACGGGTTCCTCTGGAAACACCATATATTTT	CASSPVTGSSGNTIYF
TRBV30	TRBJ2-3	.	.	TGTGCCTGGAGTTCGGAAGATACGCAGTATTTT	CAWSSEDTQYF
TRBV19	TRBJ2-7	once	.	TGTGCCAGTAGTATGAAGACTAGGAACGGCGAGCAGTACTTC	CASSMKTRNGEQYF
TRBV6-5	TRBJ1-4	once	.	TGTGCCAGCAGTCAGAATAATGAAAAACTGTTTTTT	CASSQNNEKLFF
TRBV25-1	TRBJ1-6	.	.	TGTGCCAGCAGTCAGACACGTTCCTCCTATAATTCACCCCTCCACTTT	CASSQTRSSYNSPLHF
TRBV9	TRBJ2-5	.	TRBD2	TGTGCCAGCACCCGTGGGGGGACTAGCGCACAAGAGACCCAGTACTTC	CASTRGGTSAQETQYF
TRBV5-1	TRBJ2-3	.	.	TGCGCCAGCAGTGGAGCAACTAGCACAGATACGCAGTATTTT	CASSGATSTDTQYF
TRBV7-8	TRBJ1-3	once	.	TGTGCCAGCAGCTTACCGCGGCAGGGTTCTTCTGGAAACACCATATATTTT	CASSLPRQGSSGNTIYF
TRBV9	TRBJ2-3	.	.	TGTGCCAGCAGCGCCCTTGTGGTGGATACGCAGTATTTT	CASSALVVDTQYF
TRBV5-8	TRBJ2-2	.	.	TGTGCCAGCAGCAAGTCGAGCGGCAGGGGAATCACCGGGGAGCTGTTTTTT	CASSKSSGRGITGELFF
TRBV19	TRBJ1-1	.	.	TGTGCCAGTAGTATAGCCCCTATGGCAGGGAACACTGAAGCTTTCTTT	CASSIAPMAGNTEAFF
TRBV5-5	TRBJ2-7	.	TRBD1	TGTGCCAGCAGCTTGTGGGACAGGGGGGGCTACGAGCAGTACTTC	CASSLWDRGGYEQYF
TRBV5-1	TRBJ2-3	.	TRBD1	TGCGCCAGCAGCCTGCCGGGACAGGACACAGATACGCAGTATTTT	CASSLPGQDTDTQYF
TRBV5-1	TRBJ2-2	.	.	TGCGCCAGCAGCTTGGGGACTACAGGGGATACCGGGGAGCTGTTTTTT	CASSLGTTGDTGELFF
TRBV5-1	TRBJ2-7	.	.	TGCGCCAGCAGCTTACGAATGGGCTACGAGCAGTACTTC	CASSLRMGYEQYF
TRBV14	TRBJ2-2	.	.	TGTGCCAGCAGTCCCTACCGGGACCAAACCGGGGAGCTGTTTTTT	CASSPYRDQTGELFF
TRBV10-2	TRBJ1-1	.	TRBD1	TGCGCCAGCAGTCTTAACAGGGGAAACACTGAAGCTTTCTTT	CASSLNRGNTEAFF
TRBV18	TRBJ2-1	.	TRBD2	TGTGCCAGCTCACCACCTGCGGGACTAGCTGACTACAATGAGCAGTTCTTC	CASSPPAGLADYNEQFF
TRBV28	TRBJ1-2	.	.	TGTGCCAGCACCTCCGCTAACTATGGCTACACCTTC	CASTSANYGYTF
TRBV28	TRBJ1-2	once	.	TGTGCCAGCAGTTTAACGGCCGGCAGGGGTGACTATGGCTACACCTTC	CASSLTAGRGDYGYTF
TRBV2	TRBJ1-1	.	.	TGTGCCAGCGGGCAGGGAATTTGGACTGAAGCTTTCTTT	CASGQGIWTEAFF